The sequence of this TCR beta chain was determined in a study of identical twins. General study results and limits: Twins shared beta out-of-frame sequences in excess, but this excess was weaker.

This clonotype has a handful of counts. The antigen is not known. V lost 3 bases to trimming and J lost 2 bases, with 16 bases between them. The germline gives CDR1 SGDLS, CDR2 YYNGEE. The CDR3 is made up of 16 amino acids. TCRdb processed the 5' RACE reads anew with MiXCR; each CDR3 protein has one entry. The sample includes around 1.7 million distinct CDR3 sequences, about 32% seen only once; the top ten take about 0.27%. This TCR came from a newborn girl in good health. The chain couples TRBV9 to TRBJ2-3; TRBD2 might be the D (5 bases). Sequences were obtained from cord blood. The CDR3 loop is CASSGSWRSLTDTQYF. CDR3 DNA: TGTGCCAGCAGCGGAAGTTGGAGGAGCCTCACAGATACGCAGTATTTT.